This entry lists 27 T cell receptor beta chains sequenced from one sample in a study of cytomegalovirus exposure and HLA in healthy donors. PCR primers comprised 60 Vbeta and 13 Jbeta primers. Data came from immunoSEQ multiplex PCR; TCRdb stores just in-frame clones and leaves some out. The sample holds around 100,000 clones; 65% to 80% are singletons and the top ten take 3% to 4%. What was sequenced was PBMCs. The receptors here all came from a woman aged 40 to 49 in good health and CMV-seronegative.

This chain joins TRBV7-2 and TRBJ1-2, with TRBD1 identical over 8 bases. The CDR3 runs to 13 residues. The V segment lost 8 bases and the J segment 3 bases; nucleotides outside the gene matches: 5. CDR1 is SGHTA and CDR2 is FQGNSA in the germline V gene. The CDR3 reads CASGYRGDYGYTF. CDR3 sequence (DNA): TGTGCCAGCGGATACAGGGGGGACTATGGCTACACCTTC. The variable domain in full, completed from reference TRBV7-2 and TRBJ1-2, reads GAGVSQSPSNKVTEKGKDVELRCDPISGHTALYWYRQSLGQGLEFLIYFQGNSAPDKSGLPSDRFSAERTGGSVSTLTIQRTQQEDSAVYLCASGYRGDYGYTFGSGTRLTVV.

The sample holds a few counts of this clone. The V and J genes are TRBV7-9 and TRBJ1-2, with 7 positions matching TRBD1. Looked up from germline, CDR1 is SEHNR and CDR2 is FQNEAQ (reference sequence). V shed 4 bases and J 1 base; nucleotides not matched to a gene: 6. The CDR3 is made up of 15 amino acids. The CDR3 sequence is CASSSTGVSNYGYTF. Written as DNA, the CDR3 is TGTGCCAGCAGCTCCACAGGGGTTAGTAACTATGGCTACACCTTC.

The V and J genes are TRBV6-6 and TRBJ2-2; 7 positions agree with TRBD1. CDR1 and CDR2 (germline): MNHNY, SVGAGI (reference sequence). Losses at the gene ends were 5 bases for V and 0 bases for J; bases not matched to a gene: 6. This CDR3 spans 16 amino acids. This CDR3 is CASSHGDSSNTGELFF. DNA of the CDR3: TGTGCCAGCAGTCACGGGGACAGTTCGAACACCGGGGAGCTGTTTTTT.

The chain carries TRBV19 and TRBJ2-6; no reliable D call. This CDR3 region has 16 residues. The germline V gene encodes CDR1 LNHDA and CDR2 SQIVND (reference sequence). Trimming took off 2 bases at V and 0 bases at J, with 8 bases between the two ends. CDR3 DNA sequence: TGTGCCAGTAGTATATGGCAGATCTCTGGGGCCAACGTCCTGACTTTC. Translated, it gives CASSIWQISGANVLTF.

This clone was seen a single time. V and J are TRBV7-2 and TRBJ1-5, with D tentatively TRBD1 (5 bases). This CDR3 comprises 15 residues. V was cut by 1 base and J by 0 bases, with 7 bases left in between. Per germline, CDR1 SGHTA and CDR2 FQGNSA. DNA of the CDR3: TGTGCCAGCAGCTTAGGGGGCCTTAGCAATCAGCCCCAGCATTTT. It translates to CASSLGGLSNQPQHF.

This clone occurred once. The chain uses TRBV29-1 and TRBJ2-3, with 8 nucleotides matching TRBD2. The length of the CDR3 is 13 residues. V trimming: 6 bases; J trimming: 3 bases; junction bases outside the gene matches: 5. Germline V gene data show CDR1 as SQVTM and CDR2 as ANQGSEA. The CDR3 loop is CSVQASGTDTQYF. In nucleotides, the CDR3 is TGCAGCGTGCAGGCTAGCGGGACAGATACGCAGTATTTT.

The chain joins TRBV19 to TRBJ1-1; maybe TRBD1 (6 bases). CDR1 is LNHDA, CDR2 SQIVND, per germline (reference sequence). This CDR3 contains 14 residues. Trimming stripped 3 bases from V and 4 bases from J, with 12 bases between. CDR3 DNA sequence: TGTGCCAGTAGTATTGGGGGCTCCAGCACTGAAGCTTTCTTT. This encodes CASSIGGSSTEAFF.

V usage is TRBV7-2 and J usage is TRBJ1-4, with 8 bases matching TRBD1. V lost 5 bases and J lost 8; bases outside the gene matches: 13. The CDR3 covers 16 residues. The germline CDR1 and CDR2 sequences are SGHTA and FQGNSA. This chain's CDR3 is CASSRSGTGSGEKLFF. As DNA, the CDR3 is TGTGCCAGCAGCCGTTCCGGGACAGGATCGGGGGAAAAACTGTTTTTT.

The CDR3 protein is CASSYQRYNEQFF. DNA of the CDR3: TGTGCCAGCAGTTACCAGCGGTACAATGAGCAGTTCTTC. The V call is TRBV6-6, the J call TRBJ2-1; the D gene is possibly TRBD2 (5 bases). Trimming stripped 2 bases from V and 4 bases from J, with 6 bases between. From germline, CDR1 is MNHNY and CDR2 SVGAGI (reference sequence). The CDR3 consists of 13 residues.

The rearrangement links TRBV9 to TRBJ2-3; 16 nucleotides match TRBD2. The ends lost 4 bases at V and 3 bases at J; junction bases unmatched: 14. Germline lookup yields CDR1 SGDLS and CDR2 YYNGEE. This CDR3 contains 20 residues. The CDR3 here is CASSSATGTSGGALTDTQYF. The CDR3 nucleotides read TGTGCCAGCAGCTCCGCTACCGGGACTAGCGGGGGGGCCCTGACAGATACGCAGTATTTT.

This clone was detected only a few times. V is TRBV2 and J is TRBJ2-2; no definite D call. The CDR3 consists of 14 residues. CDR1 and CDR2 from the germline V gene are SNHLY and FYNNEI. The ends were cut back, 3 bases at V and 1 base at J, with 6 bases in the middle. The CDR3 protein is CASSDSWNTGELFF. The CDR3 DNA reads as TGTGCCAGCAGTGACTCCTGGAACACCGGGGAGCTGTTTTTT.

A remark on this clone: Compared with germline, one end of the junction differs, possibly owing to a read error. The chain uses TRBV7-9 and TRBJ1-2; a weak D match, TRBD1 (5 bases). CDR1 is SEHNR, CDR2 FQNEAQ, per germline (reference sequence). The CDR3 has 15 amino acids. The CDR3 coding sequence is TGTTCCAGCAGCTTAGATCCCTCGGGGGGGGATGGCTACACCTTC. Amino acid sequence: CSSSLDPSGGDGYTF.

The chain employs TRBV5-6 and TRBJ2-5, with a tentative D call TRBD1 (5 bases). Deletions cut 4 bases from V and 5 bases from J, with 21 bases between. Germline V gives CDR1 SGHDT, CDR2 YYEEEE. The CDR3 has 16 amino acids. The CDR3, as DNA: TGTGCCAGCAGCCCCGCCGGCAGGGAAGTTGGGGAGACCCAGTACTTC. It encodes CASSPAGREVGETQYF.

V and J are TRBV28 and TRBJ2-5, with D tentatively TRBD1 (5 bases). V gave up 6 bases and J gave up 1 base, with 15 bases separating them. Germline V gives CDR1 MDHEN, CDR2 SYDVKM. The CDR3 contains 15 residues. The CDR3 reads CASSRLSRGQETQYF. The CDR3 DNA reads as TGTGCCAGCAGCCGCCTTAGTAGGGGCCAAGAGACCCAGTACTTC.

The chain recombines TRBV28 with TRBJ2-7, with 12 bases identical to TRBD1. The DNA end is more similar to TRBJ2-1, so the J call may be wrong. The CDR3 length is 16 residues. Per the germline V gene, CDR1 is MDHEN and CDR2 is SYDVKM. CDR3 residues: CASSARWGQGADEQFF. The CDR3 DNA is TGTGCCAGCAGTGCGCGGTGGGGACAGGGGGCCGATGAGCAGTTCTTC.

V usage is TRBV7-8 and J usage is TRBJ1-2, with TRBD1 matching 8 bases. J was trimmed by 4 bases and V by 5 bases; bases with no gene match: 9. The germline CDR1 and CDR2 sequences are SGHVS and FQNEAQ. CDR3 size: 15 residues. For the CDR3, the DNA is TGTGCCAGCAGCCCCTCACCGGGACAGGCCTATGGCTACACCTTC. The encoded protein is CASSPSPGQAYGYTF.

V gene TRBV19 combines with J gene TRBJ2-7; 10 nucleotides align to TRBD2. The ends lost 4 bases at V and 0 bases at J; junction bases unmatched: 6. The CDR3 loop spans 16 amino acids. Per the germline V gene, CDR1 is LNHDA and CDR2 is SQIVND (reference sequence). The CDR3 loop is CASSTSLAGGSYEQYF. The CDR3 DNA is TGTGCCAGTAGTACCTCCTTAGCGGGGGGCTCCTACGAGCAGTACTTC.

CDR3 nucleotides: TGTGCCAGTAGTCCAAGAACGGGGTATGGCTACACCTTC. Its translation is CASSPRTGYGYTF. This chain links TRBV19 with TRBJ1-2; no definite D call. Looked up from germline, CDR1 is LNHDA and CDR2 is SQIVND (reference sequence). V was shortened by 5 bases and J by 5 bases, with 12 bases between the two germline ends. The CDR3 is made up of 13 amino acids.

The chain combines TRBV28 with TRBJ2-1, with D possibly being TRBD1 (6 bases). Germline V gene data show CDR1 as MDHEN and CDR2 as SYDVKM. The V end lost 0 bases, the J end lost 0 bases, and 12 bases lay between the germline ends. The CDR3 totals 17 residues. The CDR3 DNA reads as TGTGCCAGCAGTTTATGGTGGGGGCTGAGCTCCTACAATGAGCAGTTCTTC. Its translation is CASSLWWGLSSYNEQFF.

The chain couples TRBV9 to TRBJ1-5, with 8 bases aligning to TRBD1. CDR3 length: 15 residues. Looked up from germline, CDR1 is SGDLS and CDR2 is YYNGEE. Trimming took 4 bases from V and 3 from J; bases not matched to a gene: 6. In DNA, the CDR3 is TGTGCCAGCAGCCCTCGGACAGGGATCAATCAGCCCCAGCATTTT. It yields the protein CASSPRTGINQPQHF.

This rearrangement joins TRBV10-1 to TRBJ1-1; TRBD1 agrees at 8 bases. Germline CDR1 is WNHNN and CDR2 is SYGVQD (reference sequence). The CDR3 totals 14 residues. V shed 6 bases and J 1 base; nucleotides not matched to a gene: 4. The CDR3 loop is CASSHGQGNTEAFF. Here the CDR3 DNA reads TGCGCCAGCAGCCATGGACAGGGGAACACTGAAGCTTTCTTT.

This chain connects TRBV6-1 to TRBJ2-2; maybe TRBD1 (5 bases). The V end was cut by 7 bases, the J end by 8 bases, with 11 bases between. Germline V CDR1 and CDR2: MNHNS, SASEGT. This CDR3 contains 12 residues. The CDR3 region has the DNA TGTGCCAGCAAGGGGTCTCTGGGGGAGCTGTTTTTT. It encodes CASKGSLGELFF.

The CDR3 sequence: CASSRRGMETEAFF. The CDR3 DNA is TGTGCCAGCAGTCGGCGAGGGATGGAGACTGAAGCTTTCTTT. The chain carries TRBV28 and TRBJ1-1; D gene ambiguous. Germline values: CDR1 MDHEN, CDR2 SYDVKM. The CDR3 sequence is 14 residues long. The V gene lost 5 bases and the J gene lost 5 bases, with 15 bases spanning the gap.

The chain is built from TRBV27 and TRBJ2-3, with D unclear. The CDR3 spans 15 residues. Between the trimmed V and J ends, which lost 4 bases and 2 bases, there was a span of 13 bases. Germline CDR1 is MNHEY and CDR2 is SMNVEV (reference sequence). The CDR3 sequence is CASSSGQLFTDTQYF. The CDR3 DNA sequence: TGTGCCAGCAGTTCGGGTCAGCTTTTCACAGATACGCAGTATTTT.

This chain joins TRBV9 and TRBJ2-3; 11 bases map to TRBD2. V gave up 3 bases and J gave up 6 bases; unmatched junction bases: 12. From germline, CDR1 is SGDLS and CDR2 YYNGEE. The CDR3 spans 17 residues. The CDR3 DNA sequence: TGTGCCAGCAGCGGTTCCAGTCTAGCGGGGGGAGGTGATACGCAGTATTTT. This codes for CASSGSSLAGGGDTQYF.

The V gene is TRBV23-1, the J gene TRBJ2-2, with D maybe TRBD2 (5 bases). TRBV23-1 falls under the ORF class, with uncertain function. There are 16 residues in the CDR3. The ends were cut back, 0 bases at V and 5 bases at J, with 13 bases in the middle. The CDR3 loop reads CASSQSTRENTGELFF. CDR3 in DNA: TGCGCCAGCAGTCAATCAACGAGGGAGAATACCGGGGAGCTGTTTTTT.

This chain connects TRBV5-1 to TRBJ1-4; TRBD1 agrees at 8 bases. Germline lookup yields CDR1 SGHRS and CDR2 YFSETQ. Trimming took 0 bases from V and 7 from J; bases not matched to a gene: 2. This CDR3 is built from 14 residues. In nucleotides, the CDR3 is TGCGCCAGCAGCTTGGGGACAGGGTTTGAAAAACTGTTTTTT. Protein product: CASSLGTGFEKLFF.